This T cell receptor (beta chain) was identified in a study of cytomegalovirus exposure and HLA in healthy donors (dated by TCRdb to 2016 to 2017). For context, the study as a whole: An earlier analysis of some 600 of the donors reported 250 to 300 Gb of sequence data and approximately 120 million unique TCR beta sequences obtained from around 190 million T cells. Typing coverage varied by locus: roughly 629-640 donors for A, B, C, DRB1 and DQB1; roughly 520 for DQA1; about 570 for DPA1; approximately 470 for DPB1. Four or five DR-DQ haplotypes were handled as single units for association and clustering because linkage in the cohort was strong. The study combined high-throughput TCR immunosequencing, statistical association of individual TCRs with disease status, and machine learning to predict cytomegalovirus infection status. Both class I and class II loci were covered by HLA typing, at four-digit resolution. Among some 400 genotyped donors of the cohort, an average of about 240,000 unique TCR beta nucleotide sequences were sequenced per donor, around 20% of them non-productive. Approximately 300 gigabases of sequencing data and 70 million to 100 million unique TCR sequences made up an early release that covered approximately 650 HLA-typed donors. In the later analysis, no new phenotypic data were used to find candidate immune exposures; instead, reliance was placed on TCR beta sequences and their occurrence across donors. All discovery cohort repertoires had been generated using a single sequencing platform. Besides the first cohort of roughly 700 subjects, a separate validation cohort made up of 120 different subjects was used. The T cell repertoires of 666 subjects were profiled by immunosequencing and related to cytomegalovirus serostatus. In a later genetic analysis, genome-wide SNP genotypes for about three fifths of the 666 donors were used, and that subset was treated as a discovery cohort. In an earlier analysis of 587 of the donors, high-throughput TCR beta sequencing was used to judge whether each TCR beta V gene segment behaved as functional or pseudogenic. Donor age, sex, ethnicity and CMV serostatus were compiled alongside the repertoire data. Among the approximately 430 genotyped donors, more than 70% belonged to the genetic ancestry cluster associated with self-reported Caucasian donors. In a later analysis, previously published TCR beta repertoires from 600 to 850 donors were re-analyzed and high-resolution HLA genotyping was added so that TCR occurrence patterns could be studied. The study aimed to test whether cataloging public T cell receptors could reveal signatures of past pathogen exposure. Overall study outcomes, separate from this receptor: A further reported finding was that TCR beta sequences accurately predicted the HLA-A and HLA-B alleles for most subjects in the first cohort. It was suggested by the authors that the approach could potentially be generalized to other disease states and immunological phenotypes. According to a later analysis, parvovirus B19, influenza, CMV and Epstein-Barr virus appeared linked to several top co-occurrence clusters. Because some donors lacked HLA typing at each locus, the association tests relied only on the typed subset. In a later analysis, the rate of TCR association differed among HLA loci, with DRB1 alleles having the most associated TCRs and HLA-C alleles having the fewest. Only TCR beta chains were sequenced in this cohort, and the absence of alpha or paired-chain data limited detectable features. A cluster of highly shared sequence variants was judged likely to represent a technical artifact of the sequencing pipeline. In a later analysis, HLA-associated TCR beta chains showed more clonal expansion and lower generation probabilities than non-associated chains that were equally common. In vitro tests confirmed that a few of the cytomegalovirus-associated TCR beta chains recognize cytomegalovirus antigens. Roughly uniform sequencing depth across donors was assumed in presence/absence analyses, although this assumption may not hold. In the study, 164 TCR beta chains were listed as associated with cytomegalovirus. Broadly in line with IMGT annotations, most TCR beta V segments showed up in productive rearrangements about 90% or about 30% of the time in an earlier analysis of several hundred of the donors. CMV serostatus was the only immune exposure information available for the cohort. According to a later analysis, most CMV-associated TCR beta chains appeared to be HLA-restricted, and the HLA associations seemed to be driven largely by CMV exposure. A later analysis associated 15,000 or so TCR beta sequences with specific HLA alleles at a false discovery rate of 0.05. In a later genetic analysis, fewer N-insertions in productive TCRs were reported among donors in an Asian-associated ancestry cluster than the roughly 700-donor mean. Assigning TCR associations to individual alleles was difficult when HLA alleles, especially DR and DQ, strongly co-occurred. Correlated functional status among segregating V segments might reflect linkage disequilibrium, but an unknown experimental factor could not be ruled out. Cytomegalovirus status was reported to be diagnosed by the classifier with high specificity and sensitivity in both the original and validation cohorts. Some 16 rarely observed V segments, including chromosome 9 orphons, were excluded from the earlier analysis of about 500 of the donors because counts were too low. V-gene and J-gene trimming of TCR beta chains was associated with a missense DCLRE1C variant in a later genetic analysis, and the association was replicated in an independent cohort. While some public TCRs were present in many individuals, most TCR sequences turned up only very rarely across donors. Some IMGT-functional V segments, including TRBV6-2 and TRBV6-3, could not be told apart with the 87-base-pair reads, so those segments were excluded.

The cohort comprised 550 to 700 healthy bone marrow donors. At the time of sampling, all cohort members were nominally healthy, though unrecorded immune exposures were likely present. The donor was CMV seronegative and was included in the group of over 300 seronegative cohort members. Each donor provided a peripheral blood sample, and peripheral blood mononuclear cells were used for TCR beta sequencing. The Qiagen DNeasy Blood Extraction Kit was used to extract genomic DNA from the blood cell samples. From the cysteine through the phenylalanine, the CDR3 covers 12 amino acids. Only the CDR3 region is kept as DNA, spanning 36 bases read in frame from base 1. V was cut back by 3 bases and J by 4 bases, leaving a gap of 6 bases between them. In the germline V gene, CDR1 corresponds to SGHTA and CDR2 to FQGNSA. As regards this clone: Its specific antigen is unknown. No much larger clonotype is one base removed from it; base qualities were not supplied.

The library was generated by the immunoSEQ multiplex PCR assay. For the multiplex PCR, a mixture combining 60 forward primers for TCR Vbeta segments and 13 reverse primers for TCR Jbeta segments was used. The CDR3 region of rearranged TCR beta genes was amplified from genomic DNA by a multiplex PCR assay. Amplified TCR beta libraries were sequenced as 87-base-pair reads on the Illumina HiSeq System. Turning to the authors' computational methods: In a later analysis, some 80 million unique TCR beta chains were counted across the approximately 620 repertoires, and roughly 11 million of these chains were shared by at least two donors. A nearest-neighbor algorithm error-corrected the raw reads and collapsed the reads into unique sequences, merging closely related sequences to remove PCR and sequencing errors. To assign V, D and J gene segments, CDR3 sequences were aligned to IMGT reference sequences. Each retained sequence needed at least a six-nucleotide match to both a V gene segment and a J gene segment. A rearrangement was called productive if the CDR3 had no stop codons and remained in frame with V and J, and every other rearrangement was called non-productive. CDR3 was defined according to IMGT convention as the region running from the second conserved V-encoded cysteine to the conserved J-encoded phenylalanine. Sequences without an unambiguous match to a single V gene segment were excluded from the earlier analysis of over 500 of the donors. An earlier analysis of a few hundred of the donors classified V segments as functional when productive rearrangements were above 56.7% and as segregating when the standard deviation between donors was above 5%. A statistical classification framework was developed to diagnose cytomegalovirus status using the catalog of TCR beta chain sequences. V and J gene assignment, in a later analysis, came from comparing TCR nucleotide sequences with IMGT/GENE-DB human TR gene sequences. Using the TCRdist pipeline, a later analysis assigned CDR3 sequences along with most-parsimonious VDJ recombination scenarios. In a later analysis, every TCR beta chain was defined by the combination of its CDR3 amino acid sequence and its V-gene family, and reads without a unique V-gene family were dropped. In a later analysis, a few hundred highly shared, low-generation-probability nucleotide sequences were removed to address suspected cross-contamination and a sequencing artifact. For each public chain, a later analysis derived a clonal expansion index from normalized ranks of inferred template counts within each repertoire. Generation probabilities in a later analysis came from a VDJ recombination model fitted to out-of-frame rearrangements, and those results were checked against IGoR. A later analysis scored TCR-TCR, TCR-HLA and TCR-CMV co-occurrence with hypergeometric tests, applying a repertoire-size bias correction to TCR pairs. False discovery rates were estimated in a later analysis by permuting HLA or CMV assignments 20 times. In a later analysis, co-occurring TCRs were grouped with DBSCAN, and TCRdist sequence similarity was added when clustering was performed within HLA-allele-positive subsets. Co-occurrence clustering excluded repertoires with fewer than 30,000 or more than 120,000 public chains, plus five with anomalous nucleotide sharing. Held by TCRdb, this immuneACCESS table contains in-frame sequences only and omits some clones. Under half of the omission traces to an unresolved V gene where checked; the cause of the rest is unknown. The DNA was the basis for D and trimming; V, J and clone size are from that table. For this sample there are around 150,000 clones; around 90% appear just once. The top ten clones comprise approximately 0.85% of the sample.

The chain joins TRBV7-2 to TRBJ2-5; the D region possibly corresponds to TRBD1 (5 bases align). The sequencing sample was made of PBMCs. The origin of this receptor is a woman aged 30 to 39 in good health and CMV-seronegative. The DNA sequence is given as TGTGCCAGCAGCTTCGACAGAGAGACCCAGTACTTC. This translates into CASSFDRETQYF.